The 9 T cell receptor beta chains listed next were all sequenced from one sample in a study of PD-L1 blockade in urothelial cancer. Regarding time point: pretreatment peripheral blood. Assay used: immunoSEQ multiplex PCR; TCRdb lists only in-frame clones, some missing. Among about 72,000 clones listed, approximately 86% were seen once. The sample consisted of PBMCs, taken around atezolizumab (anti-PD-L1) treatment. Receptors were obtained from a man aged 55 to 69 with urothelial cancer.

V is TRBV5-1 and J is TRBJ2-5, with D tentatively TRBD1 (6 bases). Trimming took 4 bases from V and 3 from J, leaving 16 bases between them. The CDR3 is 15 residues long. The germline gives CDR1 SGHRS, CDR2 YFSETQ. In nucleotides, the CDR3 is TGCGCCAGCAGCCTAGAGTGGGCAGGGGAAGAGACCCAGTACTTC. As protein: CASSLEWAGEETQYF.

The chain carries TRBV11-3 and TRBJ2-3; a possible D gene is TRBD1 (5 bases). The CDR3 is 14 amino acids. Trimming took 3 bases from V and 4 from J, leaving 11 bases between them. Per the germline V gene, CDR1 is SGHNT and CDR2 is YENEEA. CDR3 sequence reads: CASSLGPRSDTQYF. The CDR3 DNA reads as TGTGCCAGCAGCTTGGGGCCTCGGTCAGATACGCAGTATTTT.

Regarding this clone: The junction does not match germline at one end; this may be a read error. This rearrangement joins TRBV7-7 to TRBJ2-5; 8 bases are shared with TRBD1. The CDR3 consists of 14 residues. CDR1 is SSHAT and CDR2 is FNYEAQ in the germline V gene (reference sequence). CDR3 protein: CASSLNRGRETQYF. The CDR3 nucleotides read TGTGCTAGCAGCTTGAACAGGGGGAGAGAGACCCAGTACTTC. The full variable domain, in which reference TRBV7-7 and TRBJ2-5 provide the parts outside the CDR3, is GAGVSQSPRYKVTKRGQDVTLRCDPISSHATLYWYQQALGQGPEFLTYFNYEAQPDKSGLPSDRFSAERPEGSISTLTIQRTEQRDSAMYRCASSLNRGRETQYFGPGTRLLVL.

This chain links TRBV7-2 with TRBJ1-5, with 10 positions matching TRBD1. The CDR3 length is 16 residues. V lost 4 bases, J lost 2 bases, and 5 bases stayed unmatched. Germline assignment: CDR1 SGHTA and CDR2 FQGNSA. The CDR3 sequence is CASSSDRGEGNQPQHF. In DNA, the CDR3 is TGTGCCAGCAGCTCGGACAGGGGGGAGGGCAATCAGCCCCAGCATTTT. The full variable domain, completed using reference TRBV7-2 and TRBJ1-5, is GAGVSQSPSNKVTEKGKDVELRCDPISGHTALYWYRQSLGQGLEFLIYFQGNSAPDKSGLPSDRFSAERTGGSVSTLTIQRTQQEDSAVYLCASSSDRGEGNQPQHFGDGTRLSIL.

The chain has TRBV9 and TRBJ2-5; the match to TRBD2 covers 11 bases. CDR1 is SGDLS and CDR2 is YYNGEE in the germline V gene. With 4 bases clipped from V and 1 base from J, the junction kept 3 bases outside the gene matches. CDR3 length: 15 residues. The CDR3 spells CASSTTSGAQETQYF. CDR3 nucleotides: TGTGCCAGCAGCACGACTAGCGGGGCCCAAGAGACCCAGTACTTC. Full variable domain (remainder filled in from reference TRBV9 and TRBJ2-5): DSGVTQTPKHLITATGQRVTLRCSPRSGDLSVYWYQQSLDQGLQFLIQYYNGEERAKGNILERFSAQQFPDLHSELNLSSLELGDSALYFCASSTTSGAQETQYFGPGTRLLVL.

This chain uses TRBV11-3 with TRBJ1-4, with TRBD1 matching over 8 bases. Germline assignment: CDR1 SGHNT and CDR2 YENEEA. Unmatched junction bases numbered 9, after V lost 1 base and J lost 8 bases. CDR3 length equals 16 residues. CDR3 in DNA: TGTGCCAGCAGCTTAGGTAGGGGACAGGTTAAGGAAAAACTGTTTTTT. As protein: CASSLGRGQVKEKLFF.

V usage is TRBV5-1 and J usage is TRBJ1-2; tentative D call: TRBD1 (6 bases). V was clipped by 0 bases and J by 0 bases, with 9 bases between them. CDR3 size: 15 residues. The germline CDR1 and CDR2 sequences are SGHRS and YFSETQ. The CDR3 bases are TGCGCCAGCAGCTTGGACAGGGCGTCTAACTATGGCTACACCTTC. As protein: CASSLDRASNYGYTF.

This chain uses TRBV11-2 with TRBJ2-5; the D gene is possibly TRBD2 (5 bases). CDR1 SGHAT and CDR2 FQNNGV come from the germline V gene. The CDR3 sequence is 19 residues long. Trimming took off 5 bases at V and 3 bases at J, with 28 bases between the two ends. CDR3 in DNA: TGTGCCAGCAGCCCCCACCAAGGGCGGAGGCTCTTAGTAAAAGAGACCCAGTACTTC. Protein sequence: CASSPHQGRRLLVKETQYF.

The chain combines TRBV27 with TRBJ2-5; D is possibly TRBD1 (6 bases). The CDR3 length is 15 residues. V was shortened by 6 bases and J by 1 base, with 15 bases between the two germline ends. Germline V gene sequence: CDR1 MNHEY, CDR2 SMNVEV (reference sequence). DNA of the CDR3: TGTGCCAGCAGACGGGCCGGGACACTCCAAGAGACCCAGTACTTC. It yields the protein CASRRAGTLQETQYF.